This entry concerns a single TCR beta chain. Its specific antigen is unknown. No base quality values were provided; no much bigger clone lies one nucleotide off. The treatment or condition label here, explained by the study, means: in vitro stimulation with specific CMV peptide epitopes to enrich CMV-specific T cells. The instrument given in TCRdb is Illumina HiSeq 1500. TCRdb trimmed public reads at Q25 via fastp, called clones via MiXCR and kept in-frame beta chains. Rows with one shared CDR3 protein collapse into an entry with the most common genes and DNA. The sample has approximately 470,000 distinct CDR3 sequences on record, about 42% of them singletons. The top ten clonotypes cover 43% of the sample. This record belongs to a study of T cell repertoires in cytomegalovirus infection (dated by TCRdb to between 2017 and 2020). In the study overall: Alongside well-studied HLA-B-restricted epitopes, the peptide stimulations were aimed at recently identified HLA-C-restricted CMV epitopes, whose presentation resists viral immunomodulation. The HLA type of each donor mattered for the analysis, because public TCR beta signatures pointed to carriage of CMV infection along with the matching HLA type.

The CDR3 measures 15 amino acids from cysteine to phenylalanine. Of the read, only the CDR3 DNA is kept; its 45 bases are in frame from base 1. V lost 0 bases and J lost 0 bases; the stretch between them is 5 bases long. CDR1 and CDR2 were assigned from the germline V gene as MNHEY and SVGEGT. The research as a whole found: In both this cohort and an independent cohort of 350 or so donors, the cumulative frequency of public TCR beta family members distinguished carriers of CMV infection plus the relevant HLA type. The ex vivo response was dominated by HLA-C-restricted CMV-specific TCR beta clonotypes, which also provided the single most frequent clonotype in two of eight donors.

The sequencing used cultured PBMCs, collected from culture after CMV antigen stimulation. The TCR originated in a human donor in good health (CMV status not recorded). Some clones in this sample may be carry-over from other donors' samples. Recombination connected TRBV6-2 or TRBV6-3 to TRBJ1-4, with the D gene not confidently named. CDR3 region: CASSYSATTNEKLFF. The sequenced DNA: TGTGCCAGCAGTTACTCTGCCACAACTAATGAAAAACTGTTTTTT.